Listed below are T cell receptor beta chains from one sample, sequenced in a study of PD-L1 blockade in urothelial cancer. Generated by immunoSEQ multiplex PCR, the TCRdb table keeps only in-frame clones and is missing some. In the table there are about 76,000 clones, roughly 80% of which are singletons. The sequenced sample was PBMCs, obtained around atezolizumab (anti-PD-L1) treatment. Receptors were obtained from a man aged 70-80 years with urothelial cancer. Each CDR3 is given with its conserved first and last residue. Fields, in order: CDR3 DNA, CDR3 protein, clone size, V gene, J gene, D gene. A D gene is named only where the DNA matches it firmly. The listing skips clone size in some rows; elsewhere it reads once, few, many or a size class.

TGTGCCAGCAGGCCCTTAAGTAGCGGGAGGAATGGGGAGCAGTTCTTC,CASRPLSSGRNGEQFF,.,TRBV27,TRBJ2-1,TRBD2
TGTGCCAGCAGTTTACCCCCTGGAGGCCCAGATACGCAGTATTTT,CASSLPPGGPDTQYF,.,TRBV28,TRBJ2-3,.
TGTGCCAGTAGGGGAGCAGAGTACAATGAGCAGTTCTTC,CASRGAEYNEQFF,.,TRBV19,TRBJ2-1,.
TGTGCCAGCAGCCCGGGGAGGGCGAACACCGGGGAGCTGTTTTTT,CASSPGRANTGELFF,.,TRBV5-4,TRBJ2-2,TRBD2
TGTGCCAGCAGCCGCACACTAGCGGAAGAGGATACTGAGCAGTTCTTC,CASSRTLAEEDTEQFF,.,TRBV5-4,TRBJ2-1,TRBD2
TGTGCCAGCTCACTAATCCCTTCCAGCGGGAGCTACGAGCAGTACTTC,CASSLIPSSGSYEQYF,few,TRBV18,TRBJ2-7,TRBD2
TGTGCCAGCAGCGTAGGGCCTGGTCTCAAGACTAGCGGGAGGCCAGATACGCAGTATTTT,CASSVGPGLKTSGRPDTQYF,.,TRBV9,TRBJ2-3,TRBD2
TGTGCCAGCAGCGTAGCTTGGGCTAGCACAGATACGCAGTATTTT,CASSVAWASTDTQYF,.,TRBV9,TRBJ2-3,.
TGTGCCAGCAGTTCAGGATATAGCAATCAGCCCCAGCATTTT,CASSSGYSNQPQHF,.,TRBV27,TRBJ1-5,.
TGTGCCAGCAGCTTAGGACAGGGACCGAAAGAGACCCAGTACTTC,CASSLGQGPKETQYF,.,TRBV7-8,TRBJ2-5,TRBD1
TGTGCCACCAGCAGCGGGACAGGGAGTGGCTACACCTTC,CATSSGTGSGYTF,.,TRBV15,TRBJ1-2,TRBD1
TGTGCCATCAGTGAGTCCGGGGGAGTAAAAACCGGGGAGCTGTTTTTT,CAISESGGVKTGELFF,.,TRBV10-3,TRBJ2-2,.
TGTGCCAGCAGCAGGGACTATGCCTACGAGCAGTACTTC,CASSRDYAYEQYF,once,TRBV9,TRBJ2-7,TRBD2
TGTGCCAGCAGTCATAGCAATCAGCCCCAGCATTTT,CASSHSNQPQHF,.,TRBV28,TRBJ1-5,.
TGTGCCAGCAGCTTGAGACCGACGCGACAGTCTATCGAGCAGTACTTC,CASSLRPTRQSIEQYF,.,TRBV27,TRBJ2-7,.
TGTGCCAGCAGTTTAGCGGCAAATTACGAGCAGTACTTC,CASSLAANYEQYF,once,TRBV27,TRBJ2-7,.
TGTGCCAGCATGGGCACCACAGATACGCAGTATTTT,CASMGTTDTQYF,.,TRBV28,TRBJ2-3,.
TGTGCCAGTAGTGGGACAGGGGGCAGAGCCAAAAACATTCAGTACTTC,CASSGTGGRAKNIQYF,once,TRBV19,TRBJ2-4,TRBD1
TGTGCCAGCAGTTCCCCGGGGAGCGGGAACCACGAGCAGTACTTC,CASSSPGSGNHEQYF,once,TRBV27,TRBJ2-7,TRBD2
TGTGCCAGCAAGTACACCAGGGGCCCCAACTCCTACGAGCAGTACTTC,CASKYTRGPNSYEQYF,.,TRBV28,TRBJ2-7,.
TGTGCCAGCAGAAGGGGCTGGGTCTCCATAGACACTGAAGCTTTCTTT,CASRRGWVSIDTEAFF,.,TRBV27,TRBJ1-1,.
TGCAGCGCACATCGGGAGGGCACAGATACGCAGTATTTT,CSAHREGTDTQYF,.,TRBV29-1,TRBJ2-3,TRBD2
TGTGCCAGCAGTCCCTCGGGTCCTAATGAAAAACTGTTTTTT,CASSPSGPNEKLFF,few,TRBV28,TRBJ1-4,.
TGTGCCAGCAGCTTGGTGGGAAGGGAGCAAGAGACCCAGTACTTC,CASSLVGREQETQYF,.,TRBV5-4,TRBJ2-5,.
TGTGCCAGCAGCCTGCGGGGGGGTTATGGCACAGATACGCAGTATTTT,CASSLRGGYGTDTQYF,.,TRBV6-6,TRBJ2-3,TRBD2
TGTGCCATCAGTGAGTACCCGGGTCCCATGAACACTGAAGCTTTCTTT,CAISEYPGPMNTEAFF,.,TRBV10-3,TRBJ1-1,.
TGTGCCATCAGTGAGTCGACTCCGGGACAGGAGAGACAGCCCCAGCATTTT,CAISESTPGQERQPQHF,.,TRBV10-3,TRBJ1-5,TRBD1
TGTGCCAGCAGCAGGGCGGGATTCCCTGGACTAGCCTACAATGAGCAGTTCTTC,CASSRAGFPGLAYNEQFF,.,TRBV9,TRBJ2-1,TRBD2
TGTGCCAGCAGATCGACAGGGGTTAACATTCAGTACTTC,CASRSTGVNIQYF,.,TRBV6-5,TRBJ2-4,TRBD1
TGTGCCAGCACGGCTAGCGGGAGTCGGGCGCAGTATTTT,CASTASGSRAQYF,.,TRBV28,TRBJ2-3,TRBD2
TGTGCCAGCAGTTATGGCCAGGGTGCGACCTACGAGCAGTACTTC,CASSYGQGATYEQYF,.,TRBV6-5,TRBJ2-7,.
TGTGCCAGCCGCCCTCGGGGATTCCAAGAGACCCAGTACTTC,CASRPRGFQETQYF,.,TRBV19,TRBJ2-5,.
TGTGCCAGTAGGACTTCAGGGGGCCCTTTCCCCTCTGGGGCCAACGTCCTGACTTTC,CASRTSGGPFPSGANVLTF,.,TRBV19,TRBJ2-6,TRBD1
TGCGCCAGCAGTGGGGACAGGGGGTACGACGGGGAGTACTTC,CASSGDRGYDGEYF,.,TRBV5-1,TRBJ2-7,TRBD1
TGTGCCAGCAGCTTAATACCCCGGACTAGCGGGGGAAACACCGGGGAGCTGTTTTTT,CASSLIPRTSGGNTGELFF,.,TRBV7-3,TRBJ2-2,TRBD2
TGTGCCACCAGCAGGAGCCCGGGGGGTAGCTCCTACGAGCAGTACTTC,CATSRSPGGSSYEQYF,.,TRBV15,TRBJ2-7,TRBD2
TGCGCCAGCAGCTTGCCTGGTCGTGGGGCACAAGAGACCCAGTACTTC,CASSLPGRGAQETQYF,.,TRBV5-1,TRBJ2-5,.
TGTGCCAGCAGCGTAGACCCCCCAGGGGGCGTTAACACTGAAGCTTTCTTT,CASSVDPPGGVNTEAFF,many,TRBV9,TRBJ1-1,TRBD1
TGTGCCAGCAGCGGGGGACACCTGAACACTGAAGCTTTCTTT,CASSGGHLNTEAFF,.,TRBV7-8,TRBJ1-1,.
TGTGCCAGCAGCCAGACCGGGGGACAAGAGACCCAGTACTTC,CASSQTGGQETQYF,.,TRBV11-2,TRBJ2-5,.
TGTGCCAGCAGATCCGCGGGACGGGCGTATGGCTACACCTTC,CASRSAGRAYGYTF,.,TRBV27,TRBJ1-2,.